These 27 T cell receptor beta chains came from one sample sequenced in a study of early T cells in non-severe SARS-CoV-2 infection. TCRdb reprocessed the 5' RACE reads via MiXCR and lists one record per CDR3 protein. The table includes roughly 66,000 distinct CDR3 sequences, less than 9.5% detected once. The sequencing sample was made of whole blood. These receptors were obtained from an adult who was a healthcare worker with PCR-confirmed SARS-CoV-2 infection or an uninfected control (not recorded which).

In this sample, this clonotype turned up many times. The genes are TRBV4-1 and TRBJ2-7; 12 bases fit TRBD2. This CDR3 spans 15 amino acids. Trimming removed 1 base from V and 2 bases from J; junction bases left unmatched: 0. CDR1 MGHRA and CDR2 YSYEKL come from the germline V gene. CDR3 DNA: TGCGCCAGCAGCCAAGGACTAGCGGGAGCCTACGAGCAGTACTTC. It encodes CASSQGLAGAYEQYF.

This chain joins TRBV20-1 and TRBJ2-7, with D perhaps given as TRBD1 or TRBD2 (5 bases each). Trimming shortened V by 3 bases and J by 7 bases, and 19 bases separated the two germline ends. Germline CDR1 reads DFQATT; CDR2 reads SNEGSKA (reference sequence). The CDR3 runs to 14 residues. This CDR3 is CSARGGQGVREQYF. DNA for the CDR3: TGCAGTGCTAGGGGCGGGCAGGGAGTACGAGAGCAGTACTTC.

J is TRBJ1-3 and V is TRBV28, with 11 positions matching TRBD1. V lost 8 bases and J lost 8; bases outside the gene matches: 5. Per the germline V gene, CDR1 is MDHEN and CDR2 is SYDVKM. This CDR3 region has 13 residues. CDR3 nucleotide sequence: TGTGCCAGCCAGGGACAGGGGGTCTACACCATATATTTT. Amino acid sequence: CASQGQGVYTIYF.

This clonotype was detected only a few times. The rearrangement links TRBV10-2 to TRBJ2-7; 7 nucleotides align to TRBD2. The germline gives CDR1 WSHSY, CDR2 SAAADI. V dropped 3 bases and J dropped 2; count of bases not matched to a gene: 7. This CDR3 has 15 residues. CDR3 coding DNA: TGCGCCAGCAGTGATAGGAGCGGGAACCCCTACGAGCAGTACTTC. Translation: CASSDRSGNPYEQYF.

Only a few counts were recorded for this clonotype. V gene TRBV12-3 or TRBV12-4 combines with J gene TRBJ1-4; D call uncertain. V gave up 3 bases and J gave up 3 bases, with 8 bases separating them. The CDR3 covers 14 residues. The CDR3 DNA is TGTGCCAGCAGTTTTGGGGTGGCTAATGAAAAACTGTTTTTT. It codes for CASSFGVANEKLFF.

This clonotype has just a few counts. The rearrangement links TRBV6-2 or TRBV6-3 to TRBJ2-3; 8 nucleotides line up with TRBD2. This CDR3 is 15 amino acids long. The V gene end was trimmed by 6 bases and the J gene end by 2 bases; junction bases not matched to a gene: 7. Looked up from germline, CDR1 is MNHEY and CDR2 is SVGEGT. The CDR3 region is CASRRSGAPTDTQYF. Written as DNA, the CDR3 is TGTGCCAGCAGACGTAGCGGGGCTCCCACAGATACGCAGTATTTT.

The genes are TRBV19 and TRBJ2-7; 9 positions agree with TRBD1. J gave up 1 base and V 4 bases, and 8 bases lay outside the gene matches. Germline CDR1 is LNHDA and CDR2 is SQIVND (reference sequence). The CDR3 loop spans 16 amino acids. DNA for the CDR3: TGTGCCAGTAGTACCCAATACGGGACAGGGTCCTACGAGCAGTACTTC. This encodes CASSTQYGTGSYEQYF.

In this sample, this clonotype turned up a few times. The J gene is TRBJ2-5, the V gene TRBV7-3; D not certain. The V gene's germline CDR1 is SGHTA and CDR2 FQGTGA. CDR3 size: 13 residues. Trimming pared 3 bases from V and 2 bases from J, leaving 7 bases between. The CDR3 is CASSLVSQETQYF. CDR3 in DNA: TGTGCCAGCAGCTTGGTCTCTCAAGAGACCCAGTACTTC.

This clonotype was detected only a few times. This chain uses TRBV15 with TRBJ2-3; 7 bases are shared with TRBD1. J was trimmed by 3 bases and V by 3 bases; bases with no gene match: 3. The CDR3 is 14 residues long. In germline, CDR1 is LNHNV, CDR2 YYDKDF (reference sequence). CDR3 coding DNA: TGTGCCACCAGCAGGCCGACAGGGACAGATACGCAGTATTTT. Translated: CATSRPTGTDTQYF.

J is TRBJ2-3 and V is TRBV29-1; D might be TRBD1 or TRBD2, each matching 5 bases. This CDR3 has 14 residues. Between the trimmed V and J ends, which lost 3 bases and 1 base, there was a span of 11 bases. In germline, CDR1 is SQVTM, CDR2 ANQGSEA. CDR3 in amino acids: CSVEAQGGTDTQYF. CDR3 DNA sequence: TGCAGCGTTGAGGCCCAGGGAGGCACAGATACGCAGTATTTT.

The chain combines TRBV3-1 with TRBJ2-3; TRBD2 might be the D (5 bases). Trimming pared 4 bases from V and 0 bases from J, leaving 14 bases between. CDR3 length equals 16 residues. Germline CDR1 and CDR2: LGHDT and YNNKEL (reference sequence). The CDR3 DNA sequence: TGTGCCAGCAGCCCGGGGATAGCCCAAAGCACAGATACGCAGTATTTT. It codes for CASSPGIAQSTDTQYF.

This clonotype was counted between two and nine times. The CDR3 DNA is TGTGCCTGGAGTGTACGGGAGGGCTCACCCCTCCACTTT. Protein sequence: CAWSVREGSPLHF. The gene calls are TRBV30 and TRBJ1-6; no clear D. The CDR3 totals 13 residues. The V gene's germline CDR1 is GTSNPN and CDR2 SVGIG (reference sequence). V dropped 0 bases and J dropped 10 bases, with 10 bases sitting between them. The variable domain in full, completed from reference TRBV30 and TRBJ1-6, reads SQTIHQWPATLVQPVGSPLSLECTVEGTSNPNLYWYRQAAGRGLQLLFYSVGIGQISSEVPQNLSASRPQDRQFILSSKKLLLSDSGFYLCAWSVREGSPLHFGNGTRLTVT.

The chain carries TRBV5-5 and TRBJ1-3; no reliable D call. CDR1 is SGHKS and CDR2 is YYEKEE in the germline V gene (reference sequence). V lost 4 bases, J lost 1 base, and 9 bases lay in between. The CDR3 length is 14 residues. CDR3 DNA sequence: TGTGCCAGCAGCCTGGAGAATTCTGGAAACACCATATATTTT. Protein: CASSLENSGNTIYF.

The chain links TRBV5-1 to TRBJ1-1; 7 positions match TRBD1. This CDR3 is 17 amino acids long. The germline V gene encodes CDR1 SGHRS and CDR2 YFSETQ. With 4 bases clipped from V and 0 bases from J, the junction kept 12 bases outside the gene matches. The DNA for the CDR3 is TGCGCCAGCAGCCTATTAGGGCAGGGGGATTTGAACACTGAAGCTTTCTTT. Translating it yields CASSLLGQGDLNTEAFF.

As to this clonotype: A much larger clone lies one base from this, so it may be a read error. The rearrangement joins TRBV20-1 to TRBJ2-3; D might be TRBD2 (7 bases). Germline CDR1 is DFQATT and CDR2 is SNEGSKA (reference sequence). The CDR3 sequence is 13 residues long. This CDR3 reads CSARGEGTDTQCF. The CDR3 nucleotides are TGCAGTGCAAGGGGGGAGGGCACAGATACGCAGTGTTTT.

This clonotype has a handful of counts. The chain recombines TRBV19 with TRBJ2-5; 10 bases align to TRBD2. This CDR3 is 18 amino acids long. The V segment lost 1 base and the J segment 2 bases; nucleotides outside the gene matches: 10. Looked up from germline, CDR1 is LNHDA and CDR2 is SQIVND (reference sequence). CDR3 in amino acids: CASSIAGLAGAPQETQYF. CDR3 nucleotide sequence: TGTGCCAGTAGTATAGCAGGGCTAGCGGGAGCCCCTCAAGAGACCCAGTACTTC.

The chain has TRBV28 and TRBJ2-7; D unresolved. The V end lost 3 bases, the J end lost 7 bases, and 13 bases lay between the germline ends. The CDR3 sequence is 13 residues long. Germline-derived CDR1 and CDR2 are MDHEN and SYDVKM. The CDR3 here is CASSLPPYFEQYF. The CDR3 bases are TGTGCCAGCAGTTTGCCCCCCTACTTTGAGCAGTACTTC.

This chain joins TRBV6-4 and TRBJ1-1; D not certain. The V end was cut by 6 bases, the J end by 7 bases, with 15 bases between. Germline V gene lookup returns CDR1 MRHNA and CDR2 SNTAGT. The CDR3 sequence is 13 residues long. CDR3 sequence (DNA): TGTGCCAGCAGCCTCGTGGTGGGTGGTGAAGCTTTCTTT. Translating gives CASSLVVGGEAFF.

The V and J genes are TRBV11-2 and TRBJ2-1; 15 nucleotides line up with TRBD2. Losses at the gene ends were 5 bases for V and 7 bases for J; bases not matched to a gene: 9. CDR1 SGHAT and CDR2 FQNNGV come from the germline V gene. This CDR3 spans 17 amino acids. CDR3 nucleotide sequence: TGTGCCAGCAGCCCCGGGACTAGCGGGAGGACATGGAATGAGCAGTTCTTC. Translated: CASSPGTSGRTWNEQFF. Based on the CDR3 plus reference TRBV11-2 and TRBJ2-1, the full variable domain is EAGVAQSPRYKIIEKRQSVAFWCNPISGHATLYWYQQILGQGPKLLIQFQNNGVVDDSQLPKDRFSAERLKGVDSTLKIQPAKLEDSAVYLCASSPGTSGRTWNEQFFGPGTRLTVL.

This clonotype was observed many times. This chain joins TRBV12-3 or TRBV12-4 and TRBJ1-6; D is unclear. This CDR3 has 15 residues. Trimming left V 8 bases short and J 8 bases short, with 19 bases between. The CDR3 reads CASHLPISRDSPLHF. DNA for the CDR3: TGTGCCAGCCACCTGCCCATATCTAGGGATTCACCCCTCCACTTT.

This clonotype was seen a handful of times. This chain joins TRBV3-1 and TRBJ2-1; the match to TRBD1 covers 7 bases. Germline CDR1 reads LGHDT; CDR2 reads YNNKEL (reference sequence). This CDR3 is built from 13 residues. Unmatched junction bases numbered 3, after V lost 1 base and J lost 9 bases. The CDR3 loop reads CASSQGGGGEQFF. CDR3 bases: TGTGCCAGCAGCCAAGGAGGGGGCGGTGAGCAGTTCTTC.

This clonotype has a handful of counts. The chain carries TRBV20-1 and TRBJ2-7; 7 bases align to TRBD2. The J segment lost 2 bases and the V segment lost 3 bases, leaving 10 bases of the junction unmatched. The CDR3 totals 15 residues. The germline V gene has CDR1 DFQATT and CDR2 SNEGSKA (reference sequence). The CDR3 coding sequence is TGCAGTGCTAGGGGGCAGCGGGAAGAGGCCTACGAGCAGTACTTC. This sequence encodes CSARGQREEAYEQYF.

This clonotype was seen only a few times. The gene calls are TRBV6-1 and TRBJ2-4; tentative D call: TRBD2 (6 bases). This CDR3 is built from 13 residues. Germline loops: CDR1 MNHNS, CDR2 SASEGT. Trimming removed 3 bases at V and 9 bases at J, with 12 bases between. As DNA, the CDR3 is TGTGCCAGCAGTGACTCCGGGACTCGCATTCAGTACTTC. It specifies CASSDSGTRIQYF.

This sequence joins TRBV7-2 and TRBJ2-7; 7 nucleotides line up with TRBD2. The CDR3 sequence is 14 residues long. CDR1 is SGHTA, CDR2 FQGNSA, per germline. With V trimmed by 3 bases and J by 4 bases, 6 bases remained unmatched. This CDR3 reads CASSLGRVLYEQYF. CDR3 DNA sequence: TGTGCCAGCAGCTTGGGGAGGGTACTGTACGAGCAGTACTTC.

This clonotype came up a few times. The chain links TRBV20-1 to TRBJ2-1, with D possibly TRBD1 on 6 matching bases. Trimming took off 7 bases at V and 9 bases at J, with 19 bases between the two ends. CDR1 is DFQATT, CDR2 SNEGSKA, per germline (reference sequence). This CDR3 spans 13 amino acids. CDR3 coding DNA: TGCAGTGATACGGACTCAAGAGGGGGTGAGCAGTTCTTC. It specifies CSDTDSRGGEQFF.

This clonotype was recorded at least ten times. This rearrangement joins TRBV29-1 to TRBJ1-2, with TRBD1 matching 8 bases. Per the germline V gene, CDR1 is SQVTM and CDR2 is ANQGSEA. The CDR3 length is 13 residues. The V segment lost 4 bases and the J segment 3 bases; nucleotides outside the gene matches: 4. The CDR3 sequence: CSVGTGSDYGYTF. DNA of the CDR3: TGCAGCGTTGGGACAGGGTCGGACTATGGCTACACCTTC.

The CDR3 protein is CASKGQGGDYGYTF. The CDR3 region has the DNA TGTGCCAGCAAAGGACAGGGAGGAGACTATGGCTACACCTTC. The J gene is TRBJ1-2, the V gene TRBV27, with TRBD1 matching over 8 bases. J gave up 3 bases and V 7 bases, and 7 bases lay outside the gene matches. Germline V CDR1 and CDR2: MNHEY, SMNVEV (reference sequence). The CDR3 loop spans 14 amino acids.